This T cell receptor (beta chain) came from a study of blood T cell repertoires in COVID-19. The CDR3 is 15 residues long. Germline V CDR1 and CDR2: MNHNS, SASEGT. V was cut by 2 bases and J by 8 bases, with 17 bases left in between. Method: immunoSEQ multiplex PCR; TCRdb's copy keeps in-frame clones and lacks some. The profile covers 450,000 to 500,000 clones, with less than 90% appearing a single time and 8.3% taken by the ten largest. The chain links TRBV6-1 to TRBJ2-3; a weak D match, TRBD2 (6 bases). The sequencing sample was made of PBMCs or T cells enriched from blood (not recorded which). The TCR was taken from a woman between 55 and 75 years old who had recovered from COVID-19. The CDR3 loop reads CASSESTKPAGTQYF. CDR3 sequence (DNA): TGTGCCAGCAGTGAAAGTACCAAGCCAGCGGGTACGCAGTATTTT.